The T cell receptor beta chain under discussion was sequenced for a study of OX40 agonist ivuxolimab in advanced cancers. Background on the study: Patients assigned to dose escalation were diagnosed with hepatocellular carcinoma, melanoma, renal cell or head and neck cancer. One hepatocellular carcinoma and a couple of cutaneous melanoma patients partially responded.

This clone was observed a few times. Other DNA sequences in this sample translate to the same CDR3. The CDR3 runs 15 residues. V shed 1 base and J shed 0 bases, with 10 bases lying between them. Germline V gives CDR1 MNHNS, CDR2 SASEGT. The assay was immunoSEQ multiplex PCR, and TCRdb's table has in-frame clones only and misses some. This table holds some 30,000 clones, about 88% found once. The source of this sequence is an adult with an advanced solid tumor such as melanoma, head and neck, liver or kidney cancer. The source material was CD4+ or CD8+ T cells sorted from blood, sampled in a trial of the OX40 agonist ivuxolimab. This rearrangement joins TRBV6-1 to TRBJ2-7; D perhaps matches TRBD1 (7 bases). CDR3 sequence: CASSEGRGPSYEQYF. CDR3 nucleotide sequence: TGTGCCAGCAGTGAAGGGAGGGGGCCCTCCTACGAGCAGTACTTC.